The sequence of this TCR beta chain was determined in a study of blood T cells in healthy people across ages. CDR3 size: 15 residues. CDR1 and CDR2 (germline): SGHKS, YYEKEE (reference sequence). V was shortened by 2 bases and J by 0 bases, with 10 bases between the two germline ends. Overall study findings and caveats: Investigators treated diversity estimates from one million T cells as underestimates. Samples with more naive T cells showed higher observed beta diversity.

PCR was performed a second time for about 7 to 12 cycles using a sample-barcoded 5' primer and a J-beta primer mix. TCRdb used MiXCR to reprocess the 5' RACE reads, holding one entry per CDR3 protein. The table records 800,000 to 950,000 distinct CDR3 sequences, 48% of them present only once. Notes on this clonotype: Its cognate antigen is unknown.

The origin of this receptor is a young man in good health. The chain employs TRBV5-5 and TRBJ2-3; D unresolved. The source material was blood. CDR3 nucleotides: TGTGCCAGCAGCTTTGAGGCAACTAGCACAGATACGCAGTATTTT. Translating gives CASSFEATSTDTQYF.